Here is one TCR beta chain with its context. What it binds is unknown. V shed 2 bases and J shed 6 bases, with 16 bases lying between them. CDR1 is SQVTM, CDR2 ANQGSEA, per germline. The CDR3 consists of 14 residues. TCRdb recomputed calls from the reads with MiXCR, one row per CDR3 protein. The repertoire has hundreds of thousands of distinct CDR3 sequences, 17% of them found once; the top ten carry about 11%. The data are from a study of T cell repertoires in cytomegalovirus infection. General study points: CMV carriers having the relevant HLA were flagged by cumulative public TCR beta family frequency.

The sequence came from a human donor in good health (CMV status not recorded). Some clones in this sample may be carry-over from other donors' samples. J is TRBJ1-2 and V is TRBV29-1; D is unresolved. Input material: PBMCs. The CDR3 nucleotides read TGCAGCGTTGAATCCTTTGTCAGAAGGGATGGCTACACCTTC. Its translation is CSVESFVRRDGYTF.